This entry lists 23 T cell receptor beta chains sequenced from one sample in a study of blood T cell repertoires in COVID-19. Only in-frame clones appear in the TCRdb table, and some are missing; sequencing was by immunoSEQ multiplex PCR. Among tens of thousands of clones listed, around 83% were seen once. Material: peripheral blood. These receptors came from a human donor with acute or convalescent COVID-19. The donor label of this sample is uncertain.

In this sample, this clone turned up a few times. This chain links TRBV28 with TRBJ1-2; TRBD1 might be the D (6 bases). The CDR3 has 15 amino acids. The ends were cut back, 1 base at V and 7 bases at J, with 16 bases in the middle. In germline, CDR1 is MDHEN, CDR2 SYDVKM. The CDR3 protein is CASSLSWHRGAGYTF. CDR3 in DNA: TGTGCCAGCAGTTTATCCTGGCACCGGGGGGCTGGCTACACCTTC.

V usage is TRBV11-3 and J usage is TRBJ2-3; perhaps TRBD2 as D (5 bases). The CDR3 totals 18 residues. The ends were cut back, 2 bases at V and 1 base at J, with 19 bases in the middle. Germline CDR1 reads SGHNT; CDR2 reads YENEEA. CDR3 amino acids: CASSLLNFRRERTDTQYF. The CDR3 region has the DNA TGTGCCAGCAGCTTATTAAATTTTAGACGGGAACGCACAGATACGCAGTATTTT.

V usage is TRBV9 and J usage is TRBJ1-1, with 9 bases fitting TRBD1. This CDR3 is 14 amino acids long. Germline CDR1 SGDLS, CDR2 YYNGEE. J lost 1 base, V lost 5 bases, and 3 bases had no gene match. CDR3 amino acids: CASRRQGGNTEAFF. In nucleotides, the CDR3 is TGTGCCAGCAGAAGACAGGGGGGGAACACTGAAGCTTTCTTT.

The V and J genes are TRBV10-2 and TRBJ2-7; D unclear. CDR1 and CDR2 from the germline V gene are WSHSY and SAAADI. V lost 0 bases, J lost 1 base, and 10 bases lay in between. The CDR3 has 15 residues. CDR3 bases: TGCGCCAGCAGTGAGTCGCCCCGGTGGTCCTACGAGCAGTACTTC. Encoded protein: CASSESPRWSYEQYF.

This chain uses TRBV19 with TRBJ2-1; TRBD1 might be the D (6 bases). The CDR3 is made up of 15 amino acids. Germline V CDR1 and CDR2: LNHDA, SQIVND (reference sequence). The ends were cut back, 5 bases at V and 7 bases at J, with 18 bases in the middle. In DNA form, the CDR3 reads TGTGCCAGTAGTGTACAGGGTACGGCGACAAATGAGCAGTTCTTC. It is translated as CASSVQGTATNEQFF.

The genes are TRBV28 and TRBJ2-1; a possible D gene is TRBD2 (5 bases). Germline V gene sequence: CDR1 MDHEN, CDR2 SYDVKM. Trimming took 1 base from V and 1 from J, leaving 17 bases between them. This CDR3 comprises 18 residues. CDR3 DNA: TGTGCCAGCAGTTTATTCGGACTGTACGAGAGTTCCTACAATGAGCAGTTCTTC. This sequence encodes CASSLFGLYESSYNEQFF.

The J gene is TRBJ2-1, the V gene TRBV6-5; the match to TRBD2 covers 11 bases. The CDR3 is 15 amino acids. CDR1 is MNHEY and CDR2 is SVGAGI in the germline V gene. With 4 bases clipped from V and 1 base from J, the junction kept 0 bases outside the gene matches. The CDR3 loop reads CASSSSGGSYNEQFF. CDR3 DNA: TGTGCCAGCAGTTCTAGCGGGGGGTCCTACAATGAGCAGTTCTTC.

The chain couples TRBV10-3 to TRBJ1-6; 8 positions agree with TRBD1. Germline V lookup: CDR1 ENHRY, CDR2 SYGVKD. The CDR3 spans 13 residues. The trim removed 10 bases at V and 6 bases at J, leaving 5 bases unmatched. The CDR3 DNA is TGTGCCAGCCGACAGGGGAGTAATTCACCCCTCCACTTT. Encoded protein: CASRQGSNSPLHF.

The rearrangement joins TRBV9 to TRBJ1-2, with TRBD1 matching over 7 bases. The CDR3 sequence is 15 residues long. CDR1 is SGDLS and CDR2 is YYNGEE in the germline V gene. Losses at the gene ends were 2 bases for V and 4 bases for J; bases not matched to a gene: 8. CDR3 nucleotide sequence: TGTGCCAGCAGCGTTCAGGACAGGCCTACCTATGGCTACACCTTC. It codes for CASSVQDRPTYGYTF. The full variable domain, completed using reference TRBV9 and TRBJ1-2, is DSGVTQTPKHLITATGQRVTLRCSPRSGDLSVYWYQQSLDQGLQFLIQYYNGEERAKGNILERFSAQQFPDLHSELNLSSLELGDSALYFCASSVQDRPTYGYTFGSGTRLTVV.

This rearrangement joins TRBV5-4 to TRBJ1-2; 9 nucleotides align to TRBD1. The junction had 3 bases not matched to a gene; V was cut back by 3 bases and J by 6 bases. CDR3 length equals 13 residues. Germline V gene sequence: CDR1 SGHNT, CDR2 YYREEE (reference sequence). The CDR3: CASSWTGADGYTF. CDR3 nucleotides: TGTGCCAGCAGCTGGACAGGGGCCGATGGCTACACCTTC.

This chain joins TRBV10-1 and TRBJ1-2; no clear D. The CDR3 runs to 14 residues. With 2 bases removed from V and 5 bases from J, the gap between germline ends came to 12 bases. Germline V gene data show CDR1 as WNHNN and CDR2 as SYGVQD (reference sequence). CDR3 sequence: CASSEPAGWYGYTF. In DNA, the CDR3 is TGCGCCAGCAGTGAGCCCGCCGGGTGGTATGGCTACACCTTC.

This clone showed up just once. This sequence joins TRBV9 and TRBJ1-1; D may be TRBD1 (6 bases). Trimming shortened V by 0 bases and J by 3 bases, and 12 bases separated the two germline ends. Germline V CDR1 and CDR2: SGDLS, YYNGEE. CDR3 length equals 15 residues. CDR3 bases: TGTGCCAGCAGCGTAGGCGGGGGCGCAGACACTGAAGCTTTCTTT. The encoded protein is CASSVGGGADTEAFF.

The chain recombines TRBV13 with TRBJ1-1; TRBD1 is a possible D gene (6 bases). Trimming pared 3 bases from V and 8 bases from J, leaving 10 bases between. Germline V gives CDR1 PRHDT, CDR2 FYEKMQ (reference sequence). The CDR3 extends over 12 amino acids. In nucleotides, the CDR3 is TGTGCCAGCAGCTTGGCTGGGGGCGAAGCTTTCTTT. Its protein product is CASSLAGGEAFF.

The chain carries TRBV18 and TRBJ1-5, with D maybe TRBD1 (6 bases). V was pared by 4 bases and J by 11 bases, with 15 bases between. In germline, CDR1 is KGHSH, CDR2 LQKENI. The CDR3 contains 13 residues. Here the CDR3 reads CASSQDRRRAQHF. The DNA for the CDR3 is TGTGCCAGCTCACAAGACAGGCGCCGGGCCCAGCATTTT.

This clone was seen just once. The chain combines TRBV7-2 with TRBJ2-7; 12 positions agree with TRBD2. J gave up 1 base and V 0 bases, and 4 bases lay outside the gene matches. The CDR3 spans 17 residues. Per germline, CDR1 SGHTA and CDR2 FQGNSA. The CDR3 reads CASSLASGLAGSYEQYF. CDR3 in DNA: TGTGCCAGCAGCTTAGCTTCTGGACTAGCGGGATCCTACGAGCAGTACTTC.

The chain recombines TRBV18 with TRBJ1-2, with TRBD1 matching over 10 bases. V lost 3 bases and J lost 3; bases outside the gene matches: 1. Germline V CDR1 and CDR2: KGHSH, LQKENI. There are 14 residues in the CDR3. CDR3 loop: CASSPTGGDYGYTF. In DNA, the CDR3 is TGTGCCAGCTCACCGACAGGGGGCGACTATGGCTACACCTTC.

The V and J genes are TRBV7-9 and TRBJ1-1, with a weak D call TRBD1 (6 bases). The CDR3 has 14 residues. V lost 3 bases to trimming and J lost 3 bases, with 11 bases between them. The germline gives CDR1 SEHNR, CDR2 FQNEAQ (reference sequence). CDR3 region: CASSLAGAYTEAFF. CDR3 sequence (DNA): TGTGCCAGCAGCTTGGCAGGGGCCTACACTGAAGCTTTCTTT. The full variable domain, in which reference TRBV7-9 and TRBJ1-1 provide the parts outside the CDR3, is DTGVSQNPRHKITKRGQNVTFRCDPISEHNRLYWYRQTLGQGPEFLTYFQNEAQLEKSRLLSDRFSAERPKGSFSTLEIQRTEQGDSAMYLCASSLAGAYTEAFFGQGTRLTVV.

To note about this clone: Within the sample, other DNA sequences also encode this same CDR3. V and J are TRBV3-1 (or the pseudogene TRBV3-2) and TRBJ1-5, with no clear D. The V and J ends lost 8 bases and 2 bases respectively, with 10 bases between them. This CDR3 has 13 amino acids. Germline V gene data show CDR1 as LGHDT and CDR2 as YNNKEL (reference sequence). CDR3 nucleotide sequence: TGTGCCAGCTCTGCCGGGGGCAATCAGCCCCAGCATTTT. It codes for CASSAGGNQPQHF.

J is TRBJ2-7 and V is TRBV10-3; D is perhaps TRBD2 (5 bases). Looked up from germline, CDR1 is ENHRY and CDR2 is SYGVKD. Trimming pared 10 bases from V and 1 base from J, leaving 8 bases between. The CDR3 loop spans 11 amino acids. The CDR3 protein is CATGLSYEQYF. CDR3 DNA: TGTGCCACCGGACTGTCCTACGAGCAGTACTTC.

The rearrangement links TRBV5-4 to TRBJ1-5, with TRBD1 as a possible D gene (6 bases). Germline V lookup: CDR1 SGHNT, CDR2 YYREEE (reference sequence). Trimming removed 1 base at V and 5 bases at J, with 13 bases between. The CDR3 contains 15 residues. CDR3 in amino acids: CASSLQGPAYQPQHF. CDR3 nucleotide sequence: TGTGCCAGCAGCTTGCAGGGGCCAGCCTATCAGCCCCAGCATTTT.

This clone was recorded once. This chain uses TRBV6-2 or TRBV6-3 with TRBJ2-5; D perhaps matches TRBD1 (5 bases). Trimming took 4 bases from V and 1 from J, leaving 7 bases between them. The CDR3 is 13 residues long. In germline, CDR1 is MNHEY, CDR2 SVGEGT. The CDR3 bases are TGTGCCAGCAGTTCGGACACCCAAGAGACCCAGTACTTC. It translates to CASSSDTQETQYF.

The chain employs TRBV18 and TRBJ2-3; 9 positions agree with TRBD1. CDR1 and CDR2 from the germline V gene are KGHSH and LQKENI. The CDR3 consists of 14 residues. The ends lost 3 bases at V and 6 bases at J; junction bases unmatched: 4. Written as DNA, the CDR3 is TGTGCCAGCTCACCCGGGACAGGGTTTGATACGCAGTATTTT. Its translation: CASSPGTGFDTQYF.

CDR3 region: CASSESTSGGNEQFF. CDR3 sequence (DNA): TGCGCCAGCAGTGAGTCGACTAGCGGGGGCAATGAGCAGTTCTTC. The chain carries TRBV10-1 and TRBJ2-1, with 12 positions matching TRBD2. After removal of 0 bases from V and 6 bases from J, the junction contained 0 bases not matched to a gene. This CDR3 contains 15 residues. CDR1 is WNHNN, CDR2 SYGVQD, per germline (reference sequence).